This is a list of T cell receptor beta chains from one sample in a study of cytomegalovirus exposure and HLA in healthy donors. Some clones are missing from TCRdb's copy, which holds only in-frame ones; the method was immunoSEQ multiplex PCR. The table lists 130,000 to 150,000 clones, around four fifths of them singletons. What was sequenced was PBMCs. These receptors were taken from a man aged 30 to 45 in good health and CMV-seronegative. Each CDR3 is given with its conserved first and last residue. A D gene is named only where the DNA matches it firmly. Clone sizes are given selectively: once, few, many, or a class where the clone is expanded.

clone_size,j_call,v_call,d_call,cdr3_length,cdr3_nt,cdr3_aa
.,TRBJ2-1,TRBV19,TRBD1,14,TGTGCCAGTAGGGGACAGGGGGCCTACAATGAGCAGTTCTTC,CASRGQGAYNEQFF
once,TRBJ1-1,TRBV5-1,.,20,TGCGCCAGCAGCGGCCCCGGGGGGCGCACGTCTCGACAAGGCAACACTGAAGCTTTCTTT,CASSGPGGRTSRQGNTEAFF
few,TRBJ1-4,TRBV7-9,TRBD1,14,TGTGCCAGCAGCTCACAGGGGGAGGGTGAAAAACTGTTTTTT,CASSSQGEGEKLFF
.,TRBJ1-4,TRBV5-1,TRBD1,13,TGCGCCAGCAGGGACAGGGGGGGTGAAAAACTGTTTTTT,CASRDRGGEKLFF
.,TRBJ1-1,TRBV7-9,TRBD1,16,TGTTCCAGCAGCCCCCCAGGGGGGAACATGAACACTGAAGCTTTCTTT,CSSSPPGGNMNTEAFF
.,TRBJ1-2,TRBV28,.,12,TGTGCCAGCAGGGTCGGGTCCTATGGCTACACCTTC,CASRVGSYGYTF
.,TRBJ1-3,TRBV9,TRBD1,15,TGTGCCAGCAGCGCAGTGGACAGGGCTGGAAACACCATATATTTT,CASSAVDRAGNTIYF
.,TRBJ2-1,TRBV7-8,TRBD2,16,TGTGCCAGCAGCTTAGCTCCGGGAGGGCCAGTAAATGAGCAGTTCTTC,CASSLAPGGPVNEQFF
.,TRBJ2-5,TRBV5-4,TRBD2,17,TGTGCCAGCAGCTCACTCAACACAGCGGGAGGGGGGGAGACCCAGTACTTC,CASSSLNTAGGGETQYF
.,TRBJ1-6,TRBV5-6,.,15,TGTGCCAGCAGCTTCAGGGGCTCTGATAATTCACCCCTCCACTTT,CASSFRGSDNSPLHF
.,TRBJ2-7,TRBV28,.,14,TGTGCCAGCATCAACCCCGGGAGAGCCTACGAGCAGTACTTC,CASINPGRAYEQYF
.,TRBJ2-5,TRBV19,TRBD2,13,TGTGCCAGTAGTATCGGGAGGGCGGAGACCCAGTACTTC,CASSIGRAETQYF
once,TRBJ2-1,TRBV27,.,16,TGTGCCAGCCGGTCAGGGCTGGACCGATTATACAATGAGCAGTTCTTC,CASRSGLDRLYNEQFF
few,TRBJ2-7,TRBV6-5,.,15,TGTGCCAGCAGTTACTCGTTTGAGGCCTCCTACGAGCAGTACTTC,CASSYSFEASYEQYF
.,TRBJ1-1,TRBV9,.,13,TGTGCCAGCAGCTCCGGGGAAATTTCTGAAGCTTTCTTT,CASSSGEISEAFF
once,TRBJ2-2,TRBV29-1,.,14,TGCAGCGTTGAAGAGGCCCGTAACACCGGGGAGCTGTTTTTT,CSVEEARNTGELFF
.,TRBJ2-2,TRBV30,TRBD2,17,TGTGCCTGGAGTGTACGGACTAGCGGGAGTTGGGCCGGGGAGCTGTTTTTT,CAWSVRTSGSWAGELFF
.,TRBJ1-6,TRBV27,.,15,TGTGCCAGCAGTACAGGAGGGACCTATAATTCACCCCTCCACTTT,CASSTGGTYNSPLHF
.,TRBJ2-1,TRBV4-1,TRBD1,14,TGCGCCAGCAGCCACCCGGGACAGGGAAGTGAGCAGTTCTTC,CASSHPGQGSEQFF
.,TRBJ2-7,TRBV7-2,TRBD2,15,TGTGCCAGCAGCTTACTAGCGGGGGGTGTTTACGAGCAGTACTTC,CASSLLAGGVYEQYF
.,TRBJ2-3,TRBV6-5,.,14,TGTGCCAGCAGTTACGACTCAGGGACAGATACGCAGTATTTT,CASSYDSGTDTQYF
.,TRBJ2-3,TRBV27,TRBD1,15,TGTGCCAGCAGAGAGACAGGGGGCGGCACAGATACGCAGTATTTT,CASRETGGGTDTQYF
few,TRBJ1-1,TRBV6-5,.,12,TGTGCCAGCAACCACGGTGGAGGTGAAGCTTTCTTT,CASNHGGGEAFF
few,TRBJ1-1,TRBV2,.,11,TGTGCCAGCAGCAACAGGGTTGAAGCTTTCTTT,CASSNRVEAFF
.,TRBJ2-1,TRBV6-6,TRBD2,15,TGTGCCAGCAGTTACTCGACTAGCGGTCACAATGAGCAGTTCTTC,CASSYSTSGHNEQFF
once,TRBJ2-5,TRBV15,.,13,TGTGCCACCAGCAGGGCGGCACAAGAGACCCAGTACTTC,CATSRAAQETQYF
.,TRBJ1-4,TRBV6-5,.,13,TGTGCCAGCAGTTCCGGAGGGCGTGAAAAACTGTTTTTT,CASSSGGREKLFF
.,TRBJ2-7,TRBV6-1,.,11,TGTGCCAGCAGTTTCATCTACGAGCAGTACTTC,CASSFIYEQYF
few,TRBJ2-5,TRBV6-4,TRBD2,15,TGTGCCAGCAGCGCCAATGGTGGGGGGGGAGAGACCCAGTACTTC,CASSANGGGGETQYF
.,TRBJ2-7,TRBV18,TRBD1,16,TGTGCCAGCTCACCACGGGGGACAGGGACCTACTACGAGCAGTACTTC,CASSPRGTGTYYEQYF
.,TRBJ2-1,TRBV10-2,.,13,TGCGCCAGCAGTAGCACCTCCTACAATGAGCAGTTCTTC,CASSSTSYNEQFF
.,TRBJ1-3,TRBV9,TRBD1,20,TGTGCCAGCAGCGTAGGTTTAGGACAGGGTAACGGCTCAACTGGAAACACCATATATTTT,CASSVGLGQGNGSTGNTIYF
.,TRBJ2-7,TRBV2,TRBD2,16,TGTGCCAGCAGTGGAGGACTAGCGGGAGGCGGCTACGAGCAGTACTTC,CASSGGLAGGGYEQYF
few,TRBJ1-3,TRBV6-1,.,15,TGTGCCAGCAGTGACTTTTCGGGTTTCGGAAACACCATATATTTT,CASSDFSGFGNTIYF
.,TRBJ2-7,TRBV5-1,TRBD2,15,TGCGCCAGCAGCTTGGCCTTTAGCGGGGGCTACGAGCAGTACTTC,CASSLAFSGGYEQYF
few,TRBJ2-6,TRBV11-2,.,17,TGTGCCAGCAGCTTAGTGCCAGGAGGCTCTGGGGCCAACGTCCTGACTTTC,CASSLVPGGSGANVLTF
.,TRBJ1-2,TRBV28,.,13,TGTGCCAGCAGTGGACATAGAAACTATGGCTACACCTTC,CASSGHRNYGYTF
.,TRBJ2-4,TRBV28,TRBD1,16,TGTGCCAGCAGTCCGACAGGGGGGATTGCCAAAAACATTCAGTACTTC,CASSPTGGIAKNIQYF
.,TRBJ1-6,TRBV7-6,TRBD1,14,TGTGCCAGCAGAGGGGGCTTAAGTAATTCACCCCTCCACTTT,CASRGGLSNSPLHF
few,TRBJ2-1,TRBV28,TRBD2,14,TGTGCCAGCAGTTTACTAGCGGGGGACAATGAGCAGTTCTTC,CASSLLAGDNEQFF
.,TRBJ2-3,TRBV29-1,.,15,TGCAGCGTTGAAATTATCGACAGGATCACAGATACGCAGTATTTT,CSVEIIDRITDTQYF
.,TRBJ2-7,TRBV5-5,.,14,TGTGCCAGCAGTTCCAGGGGAAGGGACTACGAGCAGTACTTC,CASSSRGRDYEQYF
.,TRBJ1-1,TRBV15,.,12,TGTGCCACCAGCGCCACGGGGGCTGAAGCTTTCTTT,CATSATGAEAFF
.,TRBJ1-1,TRBV6-6,TRBD1,14,TGTGCCAGCACCCAACAGGGGTCGAACACTGAAGCTTTCTTT,CASTQQGSNTEAFF
.,TRBJ2-2,TRBV7-2,TRBD2,15,TGTGCCAGCAGCTTAGTCGGCGGGAGGACCGGGGAGCTGTTTTTT,CASSLVGGRTGELFF
few,TRBJ1-1,TRBV6-5,.,14,TGTGCCAGCAGTTACGGTTTGGAGAGCACTGAAGCTTTCTTT,CASSYGLESTEAFF
.,TRBJ2-3,TRBV6-1,.,17,TGTGCCAGCAGCGAAACAGTGGATTTGTACCGCACAGATACGCAGTATTTT,CASSETVDLYRTDTQYF
.,TRBJ2-7,TRBV9,.,14,TGTGCCAGCAGCGTAGGGTCGCAGGCCTACGAGCAGTACTTC,CASSVGSQAYEQYF
.,TRBJ1-2,TRBV30,TRBD1,17,TGTGCCTGGGTCGGGGGGGGGACAGAGAAAGCTGGCTATGGCTACACCTTC,CAWVGGGTEKAGYGYTF
.,TRBJ1-1,TRBV28,.,15,TGTGCCAGCAGTTTTTTGACACTTATGAGCACTGAAGCTTTCTTT,CASSFLTLMSTEAFF
.,TRBJ1-1,TRBV29-1,.,17,TGCAGCGTTGAGAGGGGGTACCGGCTTTCGATGAACACTGAAGCTTTCTTT,CSVERGYRLSMNTEAFF
.,TRBJ1-5,TRBV19,TRBD1,17,TGTGCCAGTAGTGTTTTCAGGGGGGCCTATAGCAATCAGCCCCAGCATTTT,CASSVFRGAYSNQPQHF
.,TRBJ2-6,TRBV6-1,.,14,TGTGCCAGCAGTGACCAGGCTGGGGCCAACGTCCTGACTTTC,CASSDQAGANVLTF
.,TRBJ2-5,TRBV10-1,.,13,TGCGCCAGCAGCACGGGACTCGCGGCGTCCCAGTACTTC,CASSTGLAASQYF